This T cell receptor beta chain was observed in a study of shared clonotypes between healthy human individuals. This clone was observed a few times. Its cognate antigen is unknown. Assay used: immunoSEQ multiplex PCR; TCRdb lists only in-frame clones, some missing. Of approximately 330,000 clones in the sample, around four fifths were seen once. This CDR3 has 13 amino acids. V dropped 5 bases and J dropped 10 bases, with 12 bases sitting between them. CDR1 SGHAT and CDR2 FQNNGV come from the germline V gene. Whole-study findings and limits: Only a few donors were included, so the genetic and exposure-history diversity represented was limited.

The sequenced sample consisted of memory CD4+ T cells sorted from blood. Stated subset: CD45RA-negative fraction. This TCR derives from a man aged 30 to 45 in good health. The rearrangement uses TRBV11-2 and TRBJ1-6; D call uncertain. The CDR3 coding sequence is TGTGCCAGCAGCGCGACGGGGAAATCACCCCTCCACTTT. This translates into CASSATGKSPLHF.